These T cell receptor beta chains were read from a single sample in a study of T cell changes during pregnancy in multiple sclerosis. The table came from immunoSEQ multiplex PCR; TCRdb's copy has only in-frame clones and leaves some out. The sample yields some 80,000 clones, over 85% seen once. The source material was CD4+ T cells from peripheral blood mononuclear cells, sampled after pregnancy. These receptors were obtained from a female donor with multiple sclerosis, enrolled in a pregnancy study. Both conserved end residues are trimmed from each CDR3. D genes are given only for firm matches. Size tells how often a clone was seen (once, few, many) or the class of an expanded clone, and some rows leave it out.

j_call d_call clone_size v_call cdr3_aa
TRBJ2-2 TRBD1 - TRBV6-5 ASSSQGATGELF
TRBJ2-2 - - TRBV5-5 ASSYTPTVGTGELF
TRBJ2-7 - - TRBV6-5 ASKLSPSLEQY
TRBJ2-2 - once TRBV6-6 ASSSTGYTGELF
TRBJ2-7 TRBD2 - TRBV5-6 ASSFLAGGNEQY
TRBJ1-5 - once TRBV28 ASSYNQPQH
TRBJ2-1 TRBD2 - TRBV29-1 STRGSAGGGNEQF
TRBJ1-1 - - TRBV5-1 ASGGVEDTEAF
TRBJ2-1 TRBD2 - TRBV27 ASRLGLVQGRYYNEQF
TRBJ2-1 - - TRBV7-8 ASSPGLLPDNEQF
TRBJ2-7 TRBD2 once TRBV30 AWSHPGLAMY
TRBJ2-7 - - TRBV1 TSSQGGGRVSEQY
TRBJ1-1 TRBD1 - TRBV19 ASIRQGLNTEAF
TRBJ1-2 TRBD1 - TRBV4-3 ASSQERGLAYGYT
TRBJ2-5 TRBD1 - TRBV18 ASSRSTGQGSETQY
TRBJ2-7 - few TRBV29-1 SVARPPYEQY
TRBJ2-3 - - TRBV27 ASSPLGNQVTDTQY
TRBJ2-3 - - TRBV15 ATSRVDSKTQY
TRBJ2-1 - - TRBV5-4 ASSLGTPYNEQF
TRBJ1-2 - - TRBV5-1 ASSLPRGGGEAYGYT
TRBJ1-2 - few TRBV2 ASSEGRGNYGYT
TRBJ2-1 TRBD2 - TRBV28 ASMSRAGGTNEQF
TRBJ1-3 - - TRBV15 ATSRVMPGRLGNTIY
TRBJ1-1 TRBD1 - TRBV9 ASSARDRGFATEAF
TRBJ1-4 - - TRBV2 ASSEARPGLGEKLF
TRBJ1-3 - - TRBV28 ASSFGASGNTIY
TRBJ2-5 TRBD1 - TRBV15 ATSRDYPGGRRETQY
TRBJ2-2 - - TRBV25-1 ASMRGPSTGELF